Shown below are 24 T cell receptor beta chains from a single sample sequenced in a study of cytomegalovirus exposure and HLA in healthy donors. 13 Jbeta primers and 60 Vbeta primers were used for the PCR. Profiled with immunoSEQ multiplex PCR; TCRdb holds only in-frame clones, not every one. There are about 120,000 clones in the sample; roughly four fifths occur only once, and 6.3% lies in the top ten. Sequenced sample: PBMCs. Receptor source: a woman between 35 and 50 years old in good health and CMV-seronegative.

This chain uses TRBV6-1 with TRBJ2-1; TRBD1 is a possible D gene (6 bases). The germline V gene encodes CDR1 MNHNS and CDR2 SASEGT. CDR3 length: 14 residues. The V end lost 2 bases, the J end lost 7 bases, and 12 bases lay between the germline ends. The CDR3 protein is CASSEQGQGNEQFF. The CDR3 bases are TGTGCCAGCAGTGAACAGGGTCAGGGGAATGAGCAGTTCTTC.

This clone was counted only a few times. The chain employs TRBV7-9 and TRBJ2-3; unclear D gene. Germline-derived CDR1 and CDR2 are SEHNR and FQNEAQ (reference sequence). The CDR3 consists of 13 residues. Trimming removed 3 bases at V and 0 bases at J, with 4 bases between. CDR3 loop: CASSFSSTDTQYF. CDR3 coding DNA: TGTGCCAGCAGCTTCAGTAGCACAGATACGCAGTATTTT.

The chain combines TRBV10-3 with TRBJ2-2; 9 bases fit TRBD1. Germline loops: CDR1 ENHRY, CDR2 SYGVKD. Trimming cost V 3 bases and J 7 bases; bases outside gene matches: 12. CDR3 length: 17 residues. The CDR3 spells CAISDSLDRGIFGELFF. For the CDR3, the DNA is TGTGCCATCAGTGATTCCCTGGACAGGGGAATATTCGGGGAGCTGTTTTTT.

This clone was seen a few times. An end of the junction does not agree with germline; a read error may underlie this. This chain connects TRBV19 to TRBJ2-5; 9 nucleotides align to TRBD2. The CDR3 covers 16 residues. The germline V gene has CDR1 LNHDA and CDR2 SQIVND (reference sequence). Here the CDR3 DNA reads TGTGCCAGTAGCATAGCGGGAGAAGGTTTGCAGGAGACCCAGTACTTC. It yields the protein CASSIAGEGLQETQYF.

The rearrangement links TRBV27 to TRBJ1-4; the D is unclear. Germline V lookup: CDR1 MNHEY, CDR2 SMNVEV (reference sequence). CDR3 length: 17 amino acids. V gave up 1 base and J gave up 8 bases, with 20 bases separating them. Here the CDR3 DNA reads TGTGCCAGCAGTTTATTTAGGCCGCTCAGGCAAGAAGAAAAACTGTTTTTT. Its protein product is CASSLFRPLRQEEKLFF.

The rearrangement links TRBV28 to TRBJ1-1; D call uncertain. Germline lookup yields CDR1 MDHEN and CDR2 SYDVKM. Between the trimmed V and J ends, which lost 6 bases and 7 bases, there was a span of 6 bases. This CDR3 contains 10 residues. The CDR3 nucleotides are TGTGCCAGCAGACGAGTTGAAGCTTTCTTT. Protein: CASRRVEAFF.

The gene calls are TRBV4-3 and TRBJ2-3; D gene unclear. The CDR3 spans 14 residues. Trimming left V 4 bases short and J 1 base short, with 9 bases between. Germline V lookup: CDR1 LGHNA, CDR2 YSLEER. The CDR3 region has the DNA TGCGCCAGCAGCCGCTCTATGGGCACAGATACGCAGTATTTT. Protein sequence: CASSRSMGTDTQYF.

As regards this clone: Germline is not matched at one junction end, which may reflect a read error. The J gene is TRBJ1-4, the V gene TRBV7-9; no reliable D call. The CDR3 covers 12 residues. Germline V CDR1 and CDR2: SEHNR, FQNEAQ (reference sequence). The CDR3: CSSSIAGEKLFF. Written as DNA, the CDR3 is TGTTCCAGCAGTATAGCCGGTGAAAAACTGTTTTTT. The complete variable domain, with remaining parts taken from reference TRBV7-9 and TRBJ1-4, reads DTGVSQNPRHKITKRGQNVTFRCDPISEHNRLYWYRQTLGQGPEFLTYFQNEAQLEKSRLLSDRFSAERPKGSFSTLEIQRTEQGDSAMYLCSSSIAGEKLFFGSGTQLSVL.

The rearrangement links TRBV5-1 to TRBJ1-3; 9 positions match TRBD1. The V gene end was trimmed by 4 bases and the J gene end by 4 bases; junction bases not matched to a gene: 6. CDR1 SGHRS and CDR2 YFSETQ come from the germline V gene. This CDR3 spans 15 amino acids. CDR3 region: CASSARTGDGNTIYF. The CDR3, as DNA: TGCGCCAGCAGCGCACGGACAGGGGACGGAAACACCATATATTTT.

The CDR3 DNA follows: TGCGCCAGCAGCCAGGCCGGGTATGGCTACACCTTC. Its protein is CASSQAGYGYTF. This chain connects TRBV4-3 to TRBJ1-2, with D hard to call. The ends were cut back, 3 bases at V and 5 bases at J, with 7 bases in the middle. The germline gives CDR1 LGHNA, CDR2 YSLEER. The CDR3 covers 12 residues.

The V call is TRBV10-3, the J call TRBJ2-7; 10 bases align to TRBD1. From germline, CDR1 is ENHRY and CDR2 SYGVKD. This CDR3 comprises 15 residues. V was pared by 4 bases and J by 0 bases, with 3 bases of the junction left unmatched. DNA for the CDR3: TGTGCCATCAGTGGTGGGGACAGGGGCTCCTACGAGCAGTACTTC. Protein product: CAISGGDRGSYEQYF.

The chain joins TRBV6-1 to TRBJ2-7; D is uncertain. The length of the CDR3 is 13 residues. Germline loops: CDR1 MNHNS, CDR2 SASEGT. V lost 4 bases to trimming and J lost 3 bases, with 10 bases between them. CDR3 loop: CASSVSGYYEQYF. As DNA, the CDR3 is TGTGCCAGCAGTGTTTCAGGATACTACGAGCAGTACTTC.

The rearrangement joins TRBV28 to TRBJ1-2, with 11 nucleotides matching TRBD1. Germline V gene sequence: CDR1 MDHEN, CDR2 SYDVKM. V dropped 2 bases and J dropped 8; count of bases not matched to a gene: 4. CDR3 length: 14 amino acids. The CDR3: CASSLGQGAGGYTF. The DNA of the CDR3 is TGTGCCAGCAGTTTAGGACAGGGGGCAGGAGGCTACACCTTC.

Note on this clone: A read error may account for a junction end that differs from germline. The chain has TRBV7-9 and TRBJ1-1; a possible D gene is TRBD1 (6 bases). The germline gives CDR1 SEHNR, CDR2 FQNEAQ (reference sequence). This CDR3 region has 13 residues. The CDR3 region has the DNA TGTTCCAGCAGCTTGACAGGGAACACTGAAGCTTTCTTT. Translating gives CSSSLTGNTEAFF.

This chain joins TRBV27 and TRBJ2-7; 10 nucleotides agree with TRBD2. Germline V gene sequence: CDR1 MNHEY, CDR2 SMNVEV (reference sequence). The junction had 4 bases not matched to a gene; V was cut back by 7 bases and J by 1 base. This CDR3 comprises 14 residues. The DNA of the CDR3 is TGTGCCAGCACCAGGACTAGCGGTTCCTACGAGCAGTACTTC. The encoded protein is CASTRTSGSYEQYF.

This clone has a single count. The chain employs TRBV6-6 and TRBJ2-7; D remains unclear. The CDR3 runs to 11 residues. Germline V CDR1 and CDR2: MNHNY, SVGAGI (reference sequence). The germline V and J ends were trimmed by 5 bases and 1 base, with 3 bases remaining between them. In DNA, the CDR3 is TGTGCCAGCAGTCCTTCCTACGAGCAGTACTTC. It codes for CASSPSYEQYF.

This rearrangement joins TRBV5-5 to TRBJ1-1; D is undetermined. There are 15 residues in the CDR3. Germline CDR1 reads SGHKS; CDR2 reads YYEKEE (reference sequence). With 0 bases removed from V and 6 bases from J, the gap between germline ends came to 15 bases. CDR3 sequence: CASSLGAGFKAEAFF. The CDR3 nucleotides are TGTGCCAGCAGCTTGGGTGCGGGGTTTAAGGCTGAAGCTTTCTTT.

The sample holds a few counts of this clone. One end of the junction does not line up with germline, which may come from a read error. The rearrangement links TRBV4-2 to TRBJ2-6; D is perhaps TRBD2 (6 bases). Per the germline V gene, CDR1 is LGHNA and CDR2 is YNFKEQ. CDR3 size: 16 residues. CDR3 loop: CASSQDGGAGANGLTF. The DNA of the CDR3 is TGTGCCAGCAGCCAAGATGGCGGGGCTGGGGCCAACGGCCTGACTTTC.

The J gene is TRBJ1-5, the V gene TRBV6-1, with D possibly matching TRBD1 (5 bases). The germline V gene has CDR1 MNHNS and CDR2 SASEGT. The length of the CDR3 is 16 residues. V lost 1 base and J lost 11, with 21 bases in between. CDR3 coding DNA: TGTGCCAGCAGTGAAGTGAAGGTCCCGAGGAGGGGAGCCCAGCATTTT. Translating it yields CASSEVKVPRRGAQHF.

V and J are TRBV4-2 and TRBJ1-1, with TRBD1 identical over 10 bases. This CDR3 contains 15 residues. V was pared by 5 bases and J by 4 bases, with 7 bases of the junction left unmatched. The V gene's germline CDR1 is LGHNA and CDR2 YNFKEQ. In DNA, the CDR3 is TGTGCCAGCAGCTCCAAGACAGGGGGCAGCACTGAAGCTTTCTTT. It yields the protein CASSSKTGGSTEAFF.

This chain connects TRBV6-1 to TRBJ1-5; no clear D gene. Germline CDR1 is MNHNS and CDR2 is SASEGT. This CDR3 has 13 residues. Trimming left V 6 bases short and J 0 bases short, with 6 bases between. DNA of the CDR3: TGTGCCAGCAGGGCATATAGCAATCAGCCCCAGCATTTT. Residues: CASRAYSNQPQHF.

The V call is TRBV5-4, the J call TRBJ2-1; TRBD2 matches at 14 bases. Per germline, CDR1 SGHNT and CDR2 YYREEE (reference sequence). J gave up 0 bases and V 4 bases, and 6 bases lay outside the gene matches. The CDR3 spans 18 residues. CDR3 in DNA: TGTGCCAGCAGCGTGACTAGCGGGAGGGTTAGCTCCTACAATGAGCAGTTCTTC. Amino acids: CASSVTSGRVSSYNEQFF.

The genes are TRBV7-9 and TRBJ2-2, with a weak D call TRBD2 (5 bases). Germline values: CDR1 SEHNR, CDR2 FQNEAQ (reference sequence). Trimming took off 3 bases at V and 1 base at J, with 6 bases between the two ends. This CDR3 is 14 amino acids long. The CDR3 DNA reads TGTGCCAGCAGCTTCGGAGGGAACACCGGGGAGCTGTTTTTT. It is translated as CASSFGGNTGELFF. The full variable domain, completed using reference TRBV7-9 and TRBJ2-2, is DTGVSQNPRHKITKRGQNVTFRCDPISEHNRLYWYRQTLGQGPEFLTYFQNEAQLEKSRLLSDRFSAERPKGSFSTLEIQRTEQGDSAMYLCASSFGGNTGELFFGEGSRLTVL.

The V gene is TRBV6-1, the J gene TRBJ2-7, with a tentative D call TRBD2 (6 bases). The germline V gene encodes CDR1 MNHNS and CDR2 SASEGT. Trimming cost V 8 bases and J 1 base, with 12 bases left between them. This CDR3 contains 13 residues. CDR3 region: CASGTGLSYEQYF. The CDR3 bases are TGTGCCAGCGGTACGGGACTTTCCTACGAGCAGTACTTC.